These 20 T cell receptor beta chains share one sample of origin, sequenced in a study of OX40 agonist ivuxolimab in advanced cancers. Method: immunoSEQ multiplex PCR; TCRdb's copy keeps in-frame clones and lacks some. Altogether about 41,000 clones are present, 80% to 90% being singletons, with the ten largest covering roughly 3.6%. The sample in question was CD4+ or CD8+ T cells sorted from blood, obtained in a trial of the OX40 agonist ivuxolimab. The receptors derive from an adult with an advanced solid tumor such as melanoma, head and neck, liver or kidney cancer.

The rearrangement links TRBV27 to TRBJ2-3, with TRBD2 matching 8 bases. This CDR3 has 19 residues. Germline V gene lookup returns CDR1 MNHEY and CDR2 SMNVEV (reference sequence). After removal of 4 bases from V and 0 bases from J, the junction contained 15 bases not matched to a gene. In nucleotides, the CDR3 is TGTGCCAGCAGTTCCTCCTTGGCGGGAGGTCCCATTAGCACAGATACGCAGTATTTT. Amino acids: CASSSSLAGGPISTDTQYF.

This clone was counted only a few times. The V and J genes are TRBV19 and TRBJ1-1; 9 bases fit TRBD1. Germline values: CDR1 LNHDA, CDR2 SQIVND (reference sequence). J gave up 3 bases and V 6 bases, and 5 bases lay outside the gene matches. CDR3 length equals 14 residues. In nucleotides, the CDR3 is TGTGCCAGTAGGGGACAGGGCCTATACACTGAAGCTTTCTTT. Protein: CASRGQGLYTEAFF.

The chain combines TRBV28 with TRBJ1-4; 9 bases fit TRBD1. Per the germline V gene, CDR1 is MDHEN and CDR2 is SYDVKM. The junction had 4 bases not matched to a gene; V was cut back by 4 bases and J by 7 bases. The CDR3 sequence is 14 residues long. The CDR3 DNA follows: TGTGCCAGCAGTTATGGGACAGGGATTGAAAAACTGTTTTTT. Translating it yields CASSYGTGIEKLFF. The full variable domain, in which reference TRBV28 and TRBJ1-4 provide the parts outside the CDR3, is DVKVTQSSRYLVKRTGEKVFLECVQDMDHENMFWYRQDPGLGLRLIYFSYDVKMKEKGDIPEGYSVSREKKERFSLILESASTNQTSMYLCASSYGTGIEKLFFGSGTQLSVL.

The CDR3: CASRRTGRAFF. As DNA, the CDR3 is TGTGCCAGCAGACGGACAGGGCGAGCTTTCTTT. The gene calls are TRBV19 and TRBJ1-1, with 8 bases lining up with TRBD1. Trimming at V came to 9 bases and at J to 10 bases, leaving 7 bases not matched to a gene. This CDR3 is built from 11 residues. Per the germline V gene, CDR1 is LNHDA and CDR2 is SQIVND (reference sequence). Combining the CDR3 with reference TRBV19 and TRBJ1-1 gives the whole variable domain DGGITQSPKYLFRKEGQNVTLSCEQNLNHDAMYWYRQDPGQGLRLIYYSQIVNDFQKGDIAEGYSVSREKKESFPLTVTSAQKNPTAFYLCASRRTGRAFFGQGTRLTVV.

The chain carries TRBV14 and TRBJ1-4; D gene unclear. This CDR3 has 14 residues. Trimming took 5 bases from V and 4 from J, leaving 11 bases between them. Germline V gives CDR1 SGHDN, CDR2 FVKESK. The CDR3, as DNA: TGTGCCAGCAGCATCGGCACTGTTAATGAAAAACTGTTTTTT. This encodes CASSIGTVNEKLFF.

Only a few counts were recorded for this clone. V usage is TRBV11-2 and J usage is TRBJ2-5; D gene ambiguous. CDR1 is SGHAT and CDR2 is FQNNGV in the germline V gene. V was shortened by 3 bases and J by 1 base, with 6 bases between the two germline ends. CDR3 size: 13 residues. The CDR3 DNA reads TGTGCCAGCAGCTTCAACATCCAAGAGACCCAGTACTTC. This translates into CASSFNIQETQYF. The whole variable domain, filled in from reference TRBV11-2 and TRBJ2-5, reads EAGVAQSPRYKIIEKRQSVAFWCNPISGHATLYWYQQILGQGPKLLIQFQNNGVVDDSQLPKDRFSAERLKGVDSTLKIQPAKLEDSAVYLCASSFNIQETQYFGPGTRLLVL.

V and J are TRBV5-5 and TRBJ2-7; D perhaps matches TRBD1 (6 bases). The CDR3 runs 15 residues. CDR1 is SGHKS and CDR2 is YYEKEE in the germline V gene (reference sequence). V was pared by 1 base and J by 3 bases, with 14 bases between. The CDR3 DNA follows: TGTGCCAGCAGCTTGCTTGACAGGTCCTACTACGAGCAGTACTTC. Translating gives CASSLLDRSYYEQYF.

In this sample, this clone turned up a few times. This rearrangement joins TRBV2 to TRBJ2-7; 9 nucleotides line up with TRBD1. CDR1 is SNHLY, CDR2 FYNNEI, per germline. The CDR3 extends over 15 amino acids. The junction had 8 bases not matched to a gene; V was cut back by 4 bases and J by 4 bases. The CDR3 DNA follows: TGTGCCAGCAGTGGGGACAGGGTTAAGGGTTACGAGCAGTACTTC. It specifies CASSGDRVKGYEQYF.

The chain carries TRBV10-1 and TRBJ2-5; TRBD1 aligns across 7 bases. This CDR3 comprises 15 residues. The V and J ends lost 3 bases and 5 bases, in that order; junction bases with no gene match: 9. Per germline, CDR1 WNHNN and CDR2 SYGVQD (reference sequence). The CDR3 is CASSDPRGRTETQYF. CDR3 nucleotides: TGCGCCAGCAGTGACCCGAGGGGGCGGACGGAGACCCAGTACTTC.

Comments on this clone: Germline and junction disagree at one end, which may indicate a read error. This chain links TRBV5-3 with TRBJ1-2; D gene ambiguous. TRBV5-3 counts as an open reading frame of uncertain function. The CDR3 runs 11 residues. The CDR3 DNA reads as TGTGCCAGCAGCTTGGAGAAAGGCTACACCTTC. As protein: CASSLEKGYTF.

This chain uses TRBV7-3 with TRBJ2-2; possibly TRBD2 for D (6 bases). V shed 6 bases and J shed 2 bases, with 16 bases lying between them. This CDR3 has 16 amino acids. Germline CDR1 SGHTA, CDR2 FQGTGA. The CDR3 region is CASRARVAVNTGELFF. The CDR3 nucleotides read TGTGCCAGCAGGGCCAGGGTAGCGGTAAACACCGGGGAGCTGTTTTTT.

The V call is TRBV11-3, the J call TRBJ1-3; TRBD1 might be the D (6 bases). CDR3 size: 16 residues. Germline CDR1 SGHNT, CDR2 YENEEA. Trimming took 4 bases from V and 0 from J, leaving 13 bases between them. The CDR3 loop is CASSSSRGLSGNTIYF. CDR3 bases: TGTGCCAGCAGCTCCAGCAGGGGTCTCTCTGGAAACACCATATATTTT.

This clone came up once. The J gene is TRBJ2-7, the V gene TRBV27; 9 nucleotides line up with TRBD1. The CDR3 runs 16 residues. The V segment lost 5 bases and the J segment 0 bases; nucleotides outside the gene matches: 8. Germline assignment: CDR1 MNHEY and CDR2 SMNVEV (reference sequence). Here the CDR3 DNA reads TGTGCCAGCAGTCCCGGGACAGGGAGGAGCTCCTACGAGCAGTACTTC. As protein: CASSPGTGRSSYEQYF.

The V and J genes are TRBV6-5 and TRBJ1-1, with D perhaps TRBD1 (6 bases). The CDR3 is 11 amino acids. Germline V gives CDR1 MNHEY, CDR2 SVGAGI. Trimming took off 8 bases at V and 3 bases at J, with 7 bases between the two ends. CDR3 loop: CASSGDTEAFF. DNA of the CDR3: TGTGCCAGCTCAGGGGACACTGAAGCTTTCTTT.

The chain joins TRBV4-2 to TRBJ2-2; possibly TRBD1 or TRBD2 for D (5 bases each). The CDR3 runs to 15 residues. CDR1 LGHNA and CDR2 YNFKEQ come from the germline V gene. The ends were cut back, 1 base at V and 4 bases at J, with 10 bases in the middle. The CDR3 here is CASSQGGASTGELFF. The CDR3 region has the DNA TGTGCCAGCAGCCAAGGAGGGGCCAGCACCGGGGAGCTGTTTTTT.

V and J are TRBV11-3 and TRBJ1-1; D might be TRBD1 (6 bases). CDR3 length: 14 residues. The V gene lost 1 base and the J gene lost 11 bases, with 17 bases spanning the gap. Germline V gene lookup returns CDR1 SGHNT and CDR2 YENEEA. The CDR3 reads CASSLARGGIEAFF. CDR3 DNA sequence: TGTGCCAGCAGCTTAGCGAGAGGGGGGATTGAGGCTTTCTTT. Variable domain in full (rest from reference TRBV11-3 and TRBJ1-1): EAGVVQSPRYKIIEKKQPVAFWCNPISGHNTLYWYLQNLGQGPELLIRYENEEAVDDSQLPKDRFSAERLKGVDSTLKIQPAELGDSAVYLCASSLARGGIEAFFGQGTRLTVV.

The chain recombines TRBV19 with TRBJ1-5, with D maybe TRBD1 (6 bases). The CDR3 contains 16 residues. The ends were cut back, 4 bases at V and 0 bases at J, with 13 bases in the middle. The germline gives CDR1 LNHDA, CDR2 SQIVND (reference sequence). CDR3 nucleotides: TGTGCCAGTAGTAGGGCAGGGGATTATAGCAATCAGCCCCAGCATTTT. It encodes CASSRAGDYSNQPQHF.

In its sample, this clone was seen once. This likely stems from a read error, as it lies one base from a far larger clone. J is TRBJ2-2 and V is TRBV5-6; 7 nucleotides align to TRBD1. The junction had 3 bases not matched to a gene; V was cut back by 1 base and J by 6 bases. CDR3 length equals 14 residues. In germline, CDR1 is SGHDT, CDR2 YYEEEE. This CDR3 reads CASSLRTGAGELFF. The CDR3 DNA reads TGTGCCAGCAGCTTGCGCACAGGGGCCGGGGAGCTGTTTTTT.

V is TRBV6-5 and J is TRBJ1-1, with a weak D call TRBD1 (5 bases). Germline loops: CDR1 MNHEY, CDR2 SVGAGI. CDR3 length: 15 amino acids. Trimming pared 5 bases from V and 2 bases from J, leaving 15 bases between. The DNA for the CDR3 is TGTGCCAGCAGTGCCCCCCGCCAGGGCAACACTGAAGCTTTCTTT. This translates into CASSAPRQGNTEAFF.

The chain uses TRBV7-6 and TRBJ2-5; 9 nucleotides line up with TRBD2. The CDR3 has 15 residues. Trimming at V came to 3 bases and at J to 1 base, leaving 3 bases not matched to a gene. Germline CDR1 and CDR2: SGHVS and FNYEAQ. The CDR3 sequence is CASSLLAGSQETQYF. Here the CDR3 DNA reads TGTGCCAGCAGCTTGCTAGCGGGGTCCCAAGAGACCCAGTACTTC. The entire variable domain, with the rest obtained from reference TRBV7-6 and TRBJ2-5, is as follows: GAGVSQSPRYKVTKRGQDVALRCDPISGHVSLYWYRQALGQGPEFLTYFNYEAQQDKSGLPNDRFSAERPEGSISTLTIQRTEQRDSAMYRCASSLLAGSQETQYFGPGTRLLVL.